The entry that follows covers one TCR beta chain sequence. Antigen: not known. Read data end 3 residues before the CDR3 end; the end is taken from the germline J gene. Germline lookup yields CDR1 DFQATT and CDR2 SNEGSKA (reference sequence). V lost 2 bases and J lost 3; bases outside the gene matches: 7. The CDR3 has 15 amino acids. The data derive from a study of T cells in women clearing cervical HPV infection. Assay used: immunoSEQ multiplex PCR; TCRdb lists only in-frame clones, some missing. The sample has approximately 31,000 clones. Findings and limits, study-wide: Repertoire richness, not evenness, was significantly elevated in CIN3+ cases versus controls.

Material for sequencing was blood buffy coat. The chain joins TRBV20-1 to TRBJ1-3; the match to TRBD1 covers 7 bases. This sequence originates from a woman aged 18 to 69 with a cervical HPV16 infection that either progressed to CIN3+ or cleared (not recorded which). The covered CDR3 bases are TGCAGTGCTAGATCCGACAGGGCCTATGGAAACACC. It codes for CSARSDRAYGNT. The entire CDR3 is CSARSDRAYGNTIYF.